What follows is one T cell receptor (beta chain) and its context. Its target is not known. The data were taken from a study of cytomegalovirus exposure and HLA in healthy donors. The study, taken as a whole, reports: V- and J-gene trimming in TCR beta was tied to a missense DCLRE1C variant by an analysis performed later.

V trimming: 2 bases; J trimming: 3 bases; junction bases outside the gene matches: 1. This CDR3 comprises 14 residues. The V gene's germline CDR1 is MNHNS and CDR2 SASEGT. The study ran its PCR with 60 Vbeta and 13 Jbeta primers. The method was immunoSEQ multiplex PCR; TCRdb's version includes in-frame clones alone and lacks a portion of them. The table includes under 200,000 clones, 60% to 80% detected once. Material for sequencing was PBMCs. The TCR originated in a male donor in good health and CMV-seronegative. The chain joins TRBV6-1 to TRBJ2-7, with TRBD2 matching 10 bases. The CDR3 region has the DNA TGTGCCAGCAGTGAACAGCGGGGGGGCTACGAGCAGTACTTC. This sequence encodes CASSEQRGGYEQYF.